This T cell receptor beta chain was found in a study of beta chain features in type 1 diabetes. General observations from the study: A definitive answer on HLA type influencing TCRB rearrangement was not reached here.

This clone showed up just a few times. The antigen is undetermined. The whole isolated RNA underwent reverse transcription, so sequencing captured expressed TCRB transcripts. Sequencing was performed with immunoSEQ multiplex PCR; in TCRdb, only in-frame clones are kept and a portion is missing. Of a few hundred thousand clones listed, around 26% are singletons. CDR1 is SEHNR, CDR2 FQNEAQ, per germline (reference sequence). V dropped 5 bases and J dropped 9; count of bases not matched to a gene: 11. This CDR3 is built from 15 residues. The chain links TRBV7-9 to TRBJ2-1; 9 bases line up with TRBD1. This TCR was sampled from a man aged 25 to 40 in good health. Sequences were obtained from central memory CD4+ T cells from blood. The CDR3 sequence is CASSPGQGTQGEQFF. The CDR3 DNA is TGTGCCAGCAGCCCAGGACAGGGGACGCAAGGTGAGCAGTTCTTC.